This TCR beta chain came from a study of T cell repertoires in cytomegalovirus infection. Germline values: CDR1 SGHAT, CDR2 FQNNGV. The CDR3 spans 16 residues. V gave up 5 bases and J gave up 7 bases; unmatched junction bases: 10. TCRdb redid the calling of the reads with MiXCR, one entry per CDR3 protein. Counted here are about 320,000 distinct CDR3 sequences, more than 8% occurring once; the ten biggest clones make up approximately 4.7%. The rearrangement joins TRBV11-2 to TRBJ2-2; 10 bases line up with TRBD2. The sequence came from a human donor in good health (CMV status not recorded). Some clones in this sample may be carry-over from other donors' samples. Sequences were obtained from PBMCs. The CDR3 loop reads CASSLEAGGLGGELFF. CDR3 DNA sequence: TGTGCCAGCAGCCTCGAAGCGGGAGGGCTCGGCGGGGAGCTGTTTTTT. Full variable domain (remainder filled in from reference TRBV11-2 and TRBJ2-2): EAGVAQSPRYKIIEKRQSVAFWCNPISGHATLYWYQQILGQGPKLLIQFQNNGVVDDSQLPKDRFSAERLKGVDSTLKIQPAKLEDSAVYLCASSLEAGGLGGELFFGEGSRLTVL.